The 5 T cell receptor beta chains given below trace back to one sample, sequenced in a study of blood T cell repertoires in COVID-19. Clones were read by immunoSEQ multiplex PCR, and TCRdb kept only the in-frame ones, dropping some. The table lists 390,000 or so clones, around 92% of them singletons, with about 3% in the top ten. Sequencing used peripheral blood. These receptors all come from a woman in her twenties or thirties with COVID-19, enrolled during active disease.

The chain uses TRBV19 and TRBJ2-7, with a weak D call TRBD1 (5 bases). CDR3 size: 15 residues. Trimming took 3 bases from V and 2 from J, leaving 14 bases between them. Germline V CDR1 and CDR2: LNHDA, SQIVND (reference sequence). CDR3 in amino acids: CASSIPETVTYEQYV. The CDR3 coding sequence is TGTGCCAGTAGTATCCCTGAGACAGTCACCTACGAGCAGTACGTC.

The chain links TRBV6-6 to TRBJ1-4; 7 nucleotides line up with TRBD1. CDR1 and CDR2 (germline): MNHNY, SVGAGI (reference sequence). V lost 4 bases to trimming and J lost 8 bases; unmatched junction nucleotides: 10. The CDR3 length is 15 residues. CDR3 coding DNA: TGTGCCAGCAGTTTCAGTCGACAGGGTGGCGAAAAACTGTTTTTT. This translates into CASSFSRQGGEKLFF.

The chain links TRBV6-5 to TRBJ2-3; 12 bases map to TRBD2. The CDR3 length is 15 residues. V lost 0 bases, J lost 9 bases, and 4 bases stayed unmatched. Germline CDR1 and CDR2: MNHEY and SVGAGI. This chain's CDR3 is CASSYSLGTSGTQYF. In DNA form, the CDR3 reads TGTGCCAGCAGTTACTCCCTGGGGACTAGCGGGACGCAGTATTTT.

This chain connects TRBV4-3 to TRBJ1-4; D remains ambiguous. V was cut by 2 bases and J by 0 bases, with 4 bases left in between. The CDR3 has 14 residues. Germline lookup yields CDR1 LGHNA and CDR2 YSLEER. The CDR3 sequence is CASSQTATNEKLFF. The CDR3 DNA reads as TGCGCCAGCAGCCAAACAGCAACTAATGAAAAACTGTTTTTT.

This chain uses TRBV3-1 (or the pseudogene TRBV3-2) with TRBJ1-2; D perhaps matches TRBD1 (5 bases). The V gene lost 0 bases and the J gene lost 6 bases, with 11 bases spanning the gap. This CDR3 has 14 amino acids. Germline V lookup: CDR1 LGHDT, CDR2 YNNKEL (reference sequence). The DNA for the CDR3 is TGTGCCAGCAGCCAAGACGGGCAGGGTGATGGCTACACCTTC. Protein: CASSQDGQGDGYTF.